A selection of T cell receptor beta chains follows, all from one sample in a study of blood T cell repertoires in COVID-19. Clones were sequenced by immunoSEQ multiplex PCR, and TCRdb holds only the in-frame ones, with some missing. Of more than 85,000 clones in the sample, about 85% were seen once. Sequencing used peripheral blood. The receptors were sampled from a man aged 45-65 years with acute or convalescent COVID-19. Each CDR3 is given with its conserved first and last residue. A D gene is named only where the DNA matches it firmly. A row's size may be missing; if present it is once, few, many or a size class.

cdr3_nt cdr3_aa clone_size v_call d_call j_call
TGTGCCAGCAGTAGGACAGGGGGCTACGTCCTGACTTTC CASSRTGGYVLTF NA TRBV14 TRBD1 TRBJ2-6
TGTGCCAGCAGCTGGGGGGACAGCTACACTGAAGCTTTCTTT CASSWGDSYTEAFF NA TRBV11-3 TRBD1 TRBJ1-1
TGTGCCAGCAGCCGCGGGGCAAAAGAGACCCAGTACTTC CASSRGAKETQYF once TRBV6-5 NA TRBJ2-5
TGTGCCAGCAGCCCCCCCTCCGGGATGGGTAGAAATCAGCCCCAGCATTTT CASSPPSGMGRNQPQHF NA TRBV7-9 NA TRBJ1-5
TGTGCCAGCAGTTTATCGAAAGGGGTTGGAAACACCATATATTTT CASSLSKGVGNTIYF NA TRBV27 NA TRBJ1-3
TGTGCCAGCTCAATTGGACAGGGAAATGGCTACACCTTC CASSIGQGNGYTF once TRBV18 TRBD1 TRBJ1-2
TGCGCCAGCAGCCACACAGTCGAGATTCCCGAGCAGTACTTC CASSHTVEIPEQYF NA TRBV4-1 NA TRBJ2-7
TGTGCCAGCAGTACCAAACGACGGGGGACAGGGGATTACGAGCAGTACTTC CASSTKRRGTGDYEQYF few TRBV28 TRBD1 TRBJ2-7
TGTGCCAGCAGGGACAGGGAGTTCGCTGAAGCTTTCTTT CASRDREFAEAFF NA TRBV2 TRBD1 TRBJ1-1
TGTGCCTGGAGTGTAGGGACAAGCCATAGCAATCAGCCCCAGCATTTT CAWSVGTSHSNQPQHF NA TRBV30 NA TRBJ1-5
TGTGCCAGCAGTGGTTGGCAGGGTACGAAGTCTGGGGCCAACGTCCTGACTTTC CASSGWQGTKSGANVLTF NA TRBV6-1 NA TRBJ2-6
TGTGCCAGCACTTCCGAGGGGACAGGGAGGTCCTACGAGCAGTACTTC CASTSEGTGRSYEQYF NA TRBV7-9 TRBD1 TRBJ2-7
TGTGCCAGCTCAAACAGGGTGAACACCGGGGAGCTGTTTTTT CASSNRVNTGELFF NA TRBV18 NA TRBJ2-2
TGTGCCAGCAGTTTAACAGGGGATGAGCAGTTCTTC CASSLTGDEQFF once TRBV12-3/TRBV12-4 TRBD1 TRBJ2-1
TGTGCCAGCAGTGAAATGGGGTGGGGGGGAGATACGCAGTATTTT CASSEMGWGGDTQYF once TRBV6-1 TRBD2 TRBJ2-3
TGTGCCAGCAGAAACGGGAGGGTTACTGAAGCTTTCTTT CASRNGRVTEAFF NA TRBV4-2 NA TRBJ1-1
TGCGCCAGCAGCCCGGCTGACAGGGTTGGAGAGACCCAGTACTTC CASSPADRVGETQYF NA TRBV5-1 TRBD1 TRBJ2-5
TGCGCCAGCAGCTCGACAGGGGTTAGCACCGGGGAGCTGTTTTTT CASSSTGVSTGELFF few TRBV5-1 TRBD1 TRBJ2-2
TGTGCCAGCAGCTTGGGATGGGGGGTTAACGAGCAGTACTTC CASSLGWGVNEQYF NA TRBV5-6 NA TRBJ2-7
TGTGCCAGCAGCCAAGGGGACAACCCGTTTCTTGGCTACACCTTC CASSQGDNPFLGYTF NA TRBV13 NA TRBJ1-2
TGTGCCAGCAGCGTAGAGGACTATTCACCCCTCCACTTT CASSVEDYSPLHF NA TRBV9 NA TRBJ1-6
TGTGCCAGCAGTTTCAGGGGTGAAAATTCACCCCTCCACTTT CASSFRGENSPLHF few TRBV28 NA TRBJ1-6
TGTGCCAGCAGTCAACGAACGGGGCAGGGGATTAGTCTCACCTTC CASSQRTGQGISLTF NA TRBV9 NA TRBJ1-2
TGTGCCAGCAGTGAAGTACGTAACGGGGAATCACCCCTCCACTTT CASSEVRNGESPLHF NA TRBV6-1 NA TRBJ1-6
TGTGCCAGCAGCCTAATCTATGGCTACACCTTC CASSLIYGYTF NA TRBV11-2 NA TRBJ1-2
TGTGCCAGCAGTTTAACGAGTACCGGGGAGCTGTTTTTT CASSLTSTGELFF NA TRBV12-3/TRBV12-4 NA TRBJ2-2
TGTGCCAGCTTGAAGGGGCAGGGGGTCTCCGGGGAGCTGTTTTTT CASLKGQGVSGELFF NA TRBV6-5 TRBD1 TRBJ2-2
TGTGCCAGCAGCTTAGGCGGCCTAGGGGGCTACAATGAGCAGTTCTTC CASSLGGLGGYNEQFF NA TRBV13 NA TRBJ2-1
TGTGCCAGCAGCTTAGACGGGAGCTCCTACAATGAGCAGTTCTTC CASSLDGSSYNEQFF NA TRBV7-3 NA TRBJ2-1
TGCAGCGCCGCGCGGGGTTTCAATCAGCCCCAGCATTTT CSAARGFNQPQHF NA TRBV29-1 NA TRBJ1-5
TGTGCCAGCAACGGGAGGCAGGGAGTGGCCAAAAGCTATGGCTACACCTTC CASNGRQGVAKSYGYTF NA TRBV2 NA TRBJ1-2
TGTGCCAGCAGTTCTTCCGAAAAGGAGGAGTACTTC CASSSSEKEEYF few TRBV12-3/TRBV12-4 NA TRBJ2-7
TGTGCCAGCAGCCGACACACGACAGTCGCCACTGAAGCTTTCTTT CASSRHTTVATEAFF NA TRBV3-1/TRBV3-2 NA TRBJ1-1
TGTGCCAGCAGCTTAAATTCTCGGCGGGTGGGTTCCTACGAGCAGTACTTC CASSLNSRRVGSYEQYF NA TRBV11-2 NA TRBJ2-7
TGTGCCAGCAGCTTAAGGGGAAGGTCTCAGCCCCAGCATTTT CASSLRGRSQPQHF NA TRBV5-6 NA TRBJ1-5
TGTGCCAGCAGCGAAAGAGGCTATGGCTACACCTTC CASSERGYGYTF once TRBV3-1/TRBV3-2 NA TRBJ1-2
TGTGCCAGCACCATGGGGGACAGGGACAATCAGCCCCAGCATTTT CASTMGDRDNQPQHF NA TRBV28 TRBD1 TRBJ1-5
TGTGCCAGCAGTTGGCCTAGCGGGCCTCAAGAGACCCAGTACTTC CASSWPSGPQETQYF NA TRBV28 TRBD2 TRBJ2-5
TGCGCCAGCAGCCAAGTTCGGGCAGGGGTTGAAGCTTTCTTT CASSQVRAGVEAFF NA TRBV4-1 NA TRBJ1-1
TGCGCCAGCAGCTTGGCCTGGACGGAGGTGAGGGAGCAGTACTTC CASSLAWTEVREQYF NA TRBV5-1 NA TRBJ2-7
TGTGCCAGCAGCCAGGGGCATCCTGAAGCTTTCTTT CASSQGHPEAFF NA TRBV3-1/TRBV3-2 NA TRBJ1-1
TGTGCCAGTAGTAATCAAGGACAGGGGGGAGATGGCTACACCTTC CASSNQGQGGDGYTF NA TRBV19 TRBD1 TRBJ1-2
TGTGCCTGGAGCGCAGGGGGCGGCAGTAAGGCCCAGTACTTC CAWSAGGGSKAQYF NA TRBV30 TRBD1 TRBJ2-5
TGTGCCAGCACCTTAATAGGGGTCGACGGCTACACCTTC CASTLIGVDGYTF NA TRBV7-2 NA TRBJ1-2
TGTGCCAGCAGTATCCGGACAGGGCCGGGCTATGGCTACACCTTC CASSIRTGPGYGYTF NA TRBV6-5 TRBD1 TRBJ1-2
TGTGCCAGCAGCAACTTGGGGCCTTCGAACACTGAAGCTTTCTTT CASSNLGPSNTEAFF few TRBV14 NA TRBJ1-1
TGTGCCAGCAGCTTCGACAGGAATTCACCCCTCCACTTT CASSFDRNSPLHF few TRBV11-3 NA TRBJ1-6
TGTGCCAGCAGCCCCGGACAGGACCTTTCCCTGGGATGGTTC CASSPGQDLSLGWF few TRBV6-5 TRBD1 TRBJ2-4
TGCGCCAGCACTCACAGGGGAGGCACTGAAGCTTTCTTT CASTHRGGTEAFF NA TRBV10-2 TRBD1 TRBJ1-1
TGTGCCAGCAGTTTGGGGCAGGGGGAAAACTACGAGCAGTACTTC CASSLGQGENYEQYF NA TRBV27 TRBD1 TRBJ2-7
TGTGCCAGCAGCTTGTTCCCAGGGAACTATGGCTACACCTTC CASSLFPGNYGYTF NA TRBV5-6 NA TRBJ1-2